Below are 7 T cell receptor beta chains sequenced from a single sample in a study of T cell responses to AZD1222 COVID-19 vaccine. Method: immunoSEQ multiplex PCR; TCRdb's copy keeps in-frame clones and lacks some. The sample yields over 120,000 clones, just under 95% seen once. The source material was peripheral blood, sampled on day 0 of AZD1222 vaccination. The receptors were gathered from an adult in good health.

The chain carries TRBV19 and TRBJ1-4; D perhaps matches TRBD1 (5 bases). Germline CDR1 is LNHDA and CDR2 is SQIVND (reference sequence). V was cut by 3 bases and J by 0 bases, with 14 bases left in between. The CDR3 contains 17 residues. In DNA, the CDR3 is TGTGCCAGTAGTATTTTCGAGTGGGGGACAACTAATGAAAAACTGTTTTTT. Amino acids: CASSIFEWGTTNEKLFF.

This sequence joins TRBV7-9 and TRBJ1-6; no reliable D call. Trimming took 5 bases from V and 9 from J, leaving 8 bases between them. The germline V gene has CDR1 SEHNR and CDR2 FQNEAQ (reference sequence). CDR3 length: 12 amino acids. The CDR3 protein is CASSPGGSPLHF. The CDR3, as DNA: TGTGCCAGCAGCCCAGGCGGTTCACCCCTCCACTTT.

This chain joins TRBV7-2 and TRBJ1-4; the D is unclear. The CDR3 spans 17 residues. Germline V lookup: CDR1 SGHTA, CDR2 FQGNSA. V lost 1 base to trimming and J lost 4 bases, with 16 bases between them. CDR3 sequence: CASSLGYPSFFNEKLFF. Written as DNA, the CDR3 is TGTGCCAGCAGCTTAGGATACCCATCCTTCTTTAATGAAAAACTGTTTTTT.

This chain joins TRBV7-2 and TRBJ1-1; 11 positions match TRBD1. The CDR3 runs to 14 residues. The germline V gene encodes CDR1 SGHTA and CDR2 FQGNSA. Losses at the gene ends were 5 bases for V and 8 bases for J; bases not matched to a gene: 7. This CDR3 is CASSLRDRGTEAFF. The CDR3 coding sequence is TGTGCCAGCAGCCTCCGGGACAGGGGGACAGAAGCTTTCTTT.

The chain is built from TRBV2 and TRBJ2-7, with 7 bases lining up with TRBD1. Germline values: CDR1 SNHLY, CDR2 FYNNEI. The CDR3 extends over 13 amino acids. The ends lost 7 bases at V and 2 bases at J; junction bases unmatched: 5. The CDR3 loop is CASNYRGTYEQYF. The CDR3 DNA follows: TGTGCCAGCAACTACAGGGGCACCTACGAGCAGTACTTC.

The chain carries TRBV24-1 and TRBJ2-3; weak D call: TRBD1 (6 bases). This CDR3 region has 16 residues. The V gene's germline CDR1 is KGHDR and CDR2 SFDVKD. V shed 4 bases and J shed 4 bases, with 17 bases lying between them. The CDR3 sequence is CATSDTGPRGPDTQYF. The CDR3 nucleotides are TGTGCCACCAGTGACACGGGACCCAGGGGCCCAGATACGCAGTATTTT.

The chain recombines TRBV4-1 with TRBJ1-6; 11 bases fit TRBD1. The CDR3 loop spans 15 amino acids. Germline V lookup: CDR1 MGHRA, CDR2 YSYEKL. The V segment lost 2 bases and the J segment 10 bases; nucleotides outside the gene matches: 4. The CDR3 nucleotides read TGCGCCAGCAGCCAACAAAGGACAGGGGGCTCACCCCTCCACTTT. It specifies CASSQQRTGGSPLHF.